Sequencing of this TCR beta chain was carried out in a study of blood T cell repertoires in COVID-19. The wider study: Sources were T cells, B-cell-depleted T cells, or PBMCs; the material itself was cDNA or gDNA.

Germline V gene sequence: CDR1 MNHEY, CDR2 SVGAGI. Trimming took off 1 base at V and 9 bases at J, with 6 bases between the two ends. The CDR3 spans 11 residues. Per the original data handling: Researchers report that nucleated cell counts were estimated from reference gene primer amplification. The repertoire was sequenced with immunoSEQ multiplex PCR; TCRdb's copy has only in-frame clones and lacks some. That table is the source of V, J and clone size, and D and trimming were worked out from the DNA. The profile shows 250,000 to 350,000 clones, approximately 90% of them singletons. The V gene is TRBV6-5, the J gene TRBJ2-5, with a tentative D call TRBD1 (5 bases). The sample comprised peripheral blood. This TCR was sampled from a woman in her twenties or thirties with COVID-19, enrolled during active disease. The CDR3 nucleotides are TGTGCCAGCAGTTACTTAGGGGCCCAGTACTTC. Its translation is CASSYLGAQYF.